This entry features one TCR beta chain sequence. The entry originates in a study of blood T cell repertoires in COVID-19. All enrollees were roughly 18 to 90 years old and from 20 to 30 US areas. Cohorts were determined from participant-reported clinical history. The germline gives CDR1 MNHEY, CDR2 SVGAGI. The CDR3 extends over 14 amino acids. Between the trimmed V and J ends, which lost 7 bases and 2 bases, there was a span of 12 bases. Under the authors' procedure: Reference gene primer amplification gave estimated nucleated cell counts. Sequencing was performed with immunoSEQ multiplex PCR; in TCRdb, only in-frame clones are kept and a portion is missing. V, J and clone size were drawn from that table, and D and trimming were deduced from the DNA. The repertoire consists of roughly 250,000 clones, with around 90% occurring once and the leading ten covering more than 5%.

The origin of this receptor is a woman aged 25 to 39 with acute COVID-19. Sequenced sample: PBMCs or T cells enriched from blood (not recorded which). V and J are TRBV6-5 and TRBJ1-5, with D hard to call. This CDR3 reads CASTLTLGNQPQHF. CDR3 DNA: TGTGCCAGCACTCTAACGTTGGGCAATCAGCCCCAGCATTTT.